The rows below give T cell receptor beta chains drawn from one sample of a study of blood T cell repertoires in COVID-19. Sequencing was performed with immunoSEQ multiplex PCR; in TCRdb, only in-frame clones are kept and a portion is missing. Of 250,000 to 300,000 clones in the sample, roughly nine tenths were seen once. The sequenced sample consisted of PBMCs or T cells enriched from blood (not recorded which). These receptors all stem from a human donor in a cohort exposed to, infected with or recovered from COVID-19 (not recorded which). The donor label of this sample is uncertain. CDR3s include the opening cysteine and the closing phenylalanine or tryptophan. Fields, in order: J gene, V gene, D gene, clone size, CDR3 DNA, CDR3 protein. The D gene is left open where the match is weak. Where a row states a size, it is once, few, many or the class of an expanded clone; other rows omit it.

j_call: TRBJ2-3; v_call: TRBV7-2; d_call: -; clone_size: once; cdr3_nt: TGTGCCAGCAGCTCTGGGGGGACCGACACAGATACGCAGTATTTT; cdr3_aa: CASSSGGTDTDTQYF
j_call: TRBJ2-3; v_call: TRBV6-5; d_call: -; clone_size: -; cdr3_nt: TGTGCCAGCAGCGTGAGGGCGGGCACAGATACGCAGTATTTT; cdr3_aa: CASSVRAGTDTQYF
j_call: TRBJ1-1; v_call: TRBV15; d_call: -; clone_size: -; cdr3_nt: TGTGCCACCAGCAGGGTGACAAATGTAATCTCTGAAGCTTTCTTT; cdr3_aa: CATSRVTNVISEAFF
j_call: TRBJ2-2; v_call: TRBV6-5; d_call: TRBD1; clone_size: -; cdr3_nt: TGTGCCAGCAGTAATCAGGGGGCGGTCGCCGGGGAGCTGTTTTTT; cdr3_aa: CASSNQGAVAGELFF
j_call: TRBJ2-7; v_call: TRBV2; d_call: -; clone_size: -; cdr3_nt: TGTGCCAGCGGAGAAACGGTGGGCAGGGGAGGGGCGCAGTACTTC; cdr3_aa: CASGETVGRGGAQYF
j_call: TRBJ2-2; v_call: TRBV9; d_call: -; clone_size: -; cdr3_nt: TGTGCCAGCAGCGTAGGCGGGAAACCTAACACCGGGGAGCTGTTTTTT; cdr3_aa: CASSVGGKPNTGELFF
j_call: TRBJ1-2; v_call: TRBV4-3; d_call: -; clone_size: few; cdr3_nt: TGCGCCAGCAGGGACACCTCGACCTATGGCTACACCTTC; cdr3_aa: CASRDTSTYGYTF
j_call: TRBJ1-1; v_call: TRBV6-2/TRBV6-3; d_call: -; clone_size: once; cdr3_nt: TGTGCCAGCAGTTCCGAGGGCACTGAAGCTTTCTTT; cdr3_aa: CASSSEGTEAFF
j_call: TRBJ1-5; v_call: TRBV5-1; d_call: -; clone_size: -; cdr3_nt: TGCGCCAGCAGCTTCGGCGGATTCAATCAGCCCCAGCATTTT; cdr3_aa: CASSFGGFNQPQHF
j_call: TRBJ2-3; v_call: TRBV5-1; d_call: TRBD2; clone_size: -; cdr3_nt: TGCGCCAGCAGCACCGGACTAGCGGGGGTCGATACGCAGTATTTT; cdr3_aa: CASSTGLAGVDTQYF
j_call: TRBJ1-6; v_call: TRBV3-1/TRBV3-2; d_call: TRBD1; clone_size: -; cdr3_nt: TGTGCCAGCAGTCGGACAGGGGCCGATTCACCCCTCCACTTT; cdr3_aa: CASSRTGADSPLHF
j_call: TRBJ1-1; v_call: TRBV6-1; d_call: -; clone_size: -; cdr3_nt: TGTGCCAGCAGTGGCTCCTTGCGGGCATTGAACACTGAAGCTTTCTTT; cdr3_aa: CASSGSLRALNTEAFF
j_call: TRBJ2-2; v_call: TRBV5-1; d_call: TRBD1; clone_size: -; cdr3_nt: TGCGCCAGCAGCTTCGCTGGACAGGACGGGGAGCTGTTTTTT; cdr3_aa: CASSFAGQDGELFF
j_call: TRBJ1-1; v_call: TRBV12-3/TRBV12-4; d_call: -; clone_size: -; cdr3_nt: TGTGCCAGCAGCCTAGACTGGAACACTGAAGCTTTCTTT; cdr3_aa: CASSLDWNTEAFF
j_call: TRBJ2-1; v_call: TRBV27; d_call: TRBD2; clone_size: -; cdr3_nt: TGTGCCAGCAATACGGGACTAGCGGGGGGGCCCTACAATGAGCAGTTCTTC; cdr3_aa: CASNTGLAGGPYNEQFF
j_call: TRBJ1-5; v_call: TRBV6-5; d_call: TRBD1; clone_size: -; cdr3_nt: TGTGCCAGCGGAGGACAGGGAATTAGCAATCAGCCCCAGCATTTT; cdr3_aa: CASGGQGISNQPQHF
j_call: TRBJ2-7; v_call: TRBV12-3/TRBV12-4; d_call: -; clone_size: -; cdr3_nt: TGTGCCAGCAGTTGGACGGGAACCTACGAGCAGTACTTC; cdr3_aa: CASSWTGTYEQYF
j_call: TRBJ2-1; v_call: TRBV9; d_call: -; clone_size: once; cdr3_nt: TGTGCCAGCAGCCCCCGAGGGCCGGTGCGGGACAATGAGCAGTTCTTC; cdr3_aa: CASSPRGPVRDNEQFF
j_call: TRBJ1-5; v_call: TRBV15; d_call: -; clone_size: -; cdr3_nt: TGTGCCACCAGCAGAATAAATCAGCCCCAGCATTTT; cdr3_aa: CATSRINQPQHF
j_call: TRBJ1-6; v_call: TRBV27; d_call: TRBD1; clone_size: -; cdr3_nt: TGTGCCAGCAGTTTAGGGACAGGGGCCTATAATTCACCCCTCCACTTT; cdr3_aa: CASSLGTGAYNSPLHF
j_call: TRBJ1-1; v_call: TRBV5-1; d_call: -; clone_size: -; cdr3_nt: TGCGCCAGCAGCTTGCTAGAGAACACTGAAGCTTTCTTT; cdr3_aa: CASSLLENTEAFF
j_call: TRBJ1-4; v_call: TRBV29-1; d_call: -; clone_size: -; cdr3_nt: TGCAGCGTTGGTGGAACAGTCACGAGCGAAAAACTGTTTTTT; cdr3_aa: CSVGGTVTSEKLFF
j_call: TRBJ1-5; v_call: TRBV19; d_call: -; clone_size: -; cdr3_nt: TGTGCCAGTAGTACCGGCCGGGATAGGCAGCCCCAGCATTTT; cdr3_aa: CASSTGRDRQPQHF
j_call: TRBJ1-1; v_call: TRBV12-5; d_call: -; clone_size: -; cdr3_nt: TGTGCTAGTGGTTTGGTCAGGGGTGGGAACACTGAAGCTTTCTTT; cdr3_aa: CASGLVRGGNTEAFF
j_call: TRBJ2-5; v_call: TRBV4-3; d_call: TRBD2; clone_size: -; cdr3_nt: TGCGCCAGCAGCCAAGTCGTGGCGGGGGAAGAGACCCAGTACTTC; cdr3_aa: CASSQVVAGEETQYF
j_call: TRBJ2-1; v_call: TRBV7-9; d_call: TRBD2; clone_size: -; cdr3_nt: TGTGCCAGCAGCTTAGGGAGGACTAGATTCAATGAGCAGTTCTTC; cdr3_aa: CASSLGRTRFNEQFF
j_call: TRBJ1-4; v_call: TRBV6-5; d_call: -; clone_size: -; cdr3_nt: TGTGCCAGCAGTAGGGGTTTAGGGGGAAAACTGTTTTTT; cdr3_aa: CASSRGLGGKLFF
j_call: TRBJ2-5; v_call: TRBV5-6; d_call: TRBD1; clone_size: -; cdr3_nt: TGTGCCAGCAGCTGGGGGACAGGACAAGAGACCCAGTACTTC; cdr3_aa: CASSWGTGQETQYF
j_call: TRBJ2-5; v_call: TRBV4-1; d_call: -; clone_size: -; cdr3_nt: TGCGCCAGCAGCCAAGGGCTCGCAGGGGCGCGAGAGACCCAGTACTTC; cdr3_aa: CASSQGLAGARETQYF
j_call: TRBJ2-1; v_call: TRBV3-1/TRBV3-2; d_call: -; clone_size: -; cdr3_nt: TGTGCCAGCAGCCCTCAGGACGCGGGCAATGAGCAGTTCTTC; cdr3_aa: CASSPQDAGNEQFF
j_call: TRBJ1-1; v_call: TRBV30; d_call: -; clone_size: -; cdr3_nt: TGTGCCTGGAGAGACAGTAGGGCTGAAGCTTTCTTT; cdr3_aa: CAWRDSRAEAFF
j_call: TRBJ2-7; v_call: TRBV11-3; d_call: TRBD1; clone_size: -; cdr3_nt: TGTGCCAGCAGCCCCCGGGACAGGGCCTACGAGCAGTACTTC; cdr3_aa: CASSPRDRAYEQYF
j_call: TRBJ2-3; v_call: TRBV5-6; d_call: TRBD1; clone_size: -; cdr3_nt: TGTGCCAGCAGCTCGATTGGACCCGGGACAGGGAACACAGATACGCAGTATTTT; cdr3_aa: CASSSIGPGTGNTDTQYF
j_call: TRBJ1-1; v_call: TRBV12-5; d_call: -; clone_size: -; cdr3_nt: TGTGCTAGTGGTTTGGTACTGGGCAGAGAAGCTTTCTTT; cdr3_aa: CASGLVLGREAFF
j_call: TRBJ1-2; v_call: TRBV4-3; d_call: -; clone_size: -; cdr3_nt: TGCGCCAGCAGCCGAGGATCAGGGATGAACTATGGCTACACCTTC; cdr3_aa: CASSRGSGMNYGYTF
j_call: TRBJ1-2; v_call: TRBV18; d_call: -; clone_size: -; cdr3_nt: TGTGCCAGCTCACCAGCGGGGGGACCTCCCCACTTC; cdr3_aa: CASSPAGGPPHF
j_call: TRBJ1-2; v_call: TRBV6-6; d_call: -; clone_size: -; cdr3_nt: TGTGCCAGCAGTAACCCCGGGATCCGAAGGAGCTATGGCTACACCTTC; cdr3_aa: CASSNPGIRRSYGYTF
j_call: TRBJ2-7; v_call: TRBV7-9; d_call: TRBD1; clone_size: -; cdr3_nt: TGTGCCAGCAGCTTGACAGGGTGGAACTACGAGCAGTACTTC; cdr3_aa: CASSLTGWNYEQYF
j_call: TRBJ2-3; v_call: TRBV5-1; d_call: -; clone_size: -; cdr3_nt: TGCGCCAGCAGCGCCGGGACTCCAGATACGCAGTATTTT; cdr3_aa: CASSAGTPDTQYF
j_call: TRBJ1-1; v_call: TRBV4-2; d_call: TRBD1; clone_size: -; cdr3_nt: TGTGCCAGCGGAGCAGGGGGCTACACTGAAGCTTTCTTT; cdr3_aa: CASGAGGYTEAFF
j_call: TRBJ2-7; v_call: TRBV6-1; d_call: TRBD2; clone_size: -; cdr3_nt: TGTGCCAGCAGTGAAAGCGGGACTTTCGGCGCCTACGAGCAGTACTTC; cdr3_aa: CASSESGTFGAYEQYF
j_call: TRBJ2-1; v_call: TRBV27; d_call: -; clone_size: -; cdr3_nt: TGTGCCAGCAGTACATCATACAATGAGCAGTTCTTC; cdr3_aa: CASSTSYNEQFF
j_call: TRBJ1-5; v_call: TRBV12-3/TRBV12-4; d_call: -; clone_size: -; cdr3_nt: TGTGCCAGCAGTGTCGGCAATCAGCCCCAGCATTTT; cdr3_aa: CASSVGNQPQHF
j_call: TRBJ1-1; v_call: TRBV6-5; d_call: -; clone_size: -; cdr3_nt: TGTGCCAGTTATGTGAACACTGAAGCTTTCTTT; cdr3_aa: CASYVNTEAFF
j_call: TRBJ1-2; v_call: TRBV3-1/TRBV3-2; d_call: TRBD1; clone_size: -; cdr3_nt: TGTGCCAGCAGCCGCGGGACAGTTGATGGCTACACCTTC; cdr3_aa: CASSRGTVDGYTF
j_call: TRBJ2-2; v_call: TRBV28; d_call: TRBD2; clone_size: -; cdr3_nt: TGTGCCAGCAGCCCACCCGGGGGGTTCACCGGGGAGCTGTTTTTT; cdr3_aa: CASSPPGGFTGELFF
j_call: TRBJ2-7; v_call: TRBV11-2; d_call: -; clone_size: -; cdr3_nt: TGTGCCAGCAGCTTAGGATTCCGGGGGAGCGAGCAGTACTTC; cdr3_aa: CASSLGFRGSEQYF